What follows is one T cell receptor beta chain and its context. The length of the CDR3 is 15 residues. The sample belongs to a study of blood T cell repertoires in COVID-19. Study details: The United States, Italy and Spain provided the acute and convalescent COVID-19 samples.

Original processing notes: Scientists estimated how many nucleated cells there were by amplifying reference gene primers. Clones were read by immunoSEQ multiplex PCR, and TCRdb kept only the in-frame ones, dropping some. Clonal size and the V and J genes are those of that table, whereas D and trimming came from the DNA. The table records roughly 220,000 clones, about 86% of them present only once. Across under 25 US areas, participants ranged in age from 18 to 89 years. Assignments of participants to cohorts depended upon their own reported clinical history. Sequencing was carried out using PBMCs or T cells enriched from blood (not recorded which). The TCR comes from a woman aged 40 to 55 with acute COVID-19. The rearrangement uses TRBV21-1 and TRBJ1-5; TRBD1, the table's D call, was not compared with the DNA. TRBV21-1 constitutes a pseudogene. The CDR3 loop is CASSGTGLSNQPQHF. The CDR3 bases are TGTGCCAGCAGCGGGACAGGACTTAGCAATCAGCCCCAGCATTTT.